A selection of T cell receptor beta chains follows, all from one sample in a study of blood T cell repertoires in COVID-19. Assay: immunoSEQ multiplex PCR; the TCRdb copy retains only in-frame clones and omits some. The sample gives over 200,000 clones, approximately 82% of which show up once; about 15% is in the top ten. Sequenced material: PBMCs or T cells enriched from blood (not recorded which). Every receptor here comes from a middle-aged man who had recovered from COVID-19. The CDR3 runs from the conserved cysteine through the conserved F or W. D genes are given only for firm matches. Rows give clone size only sometimes, using once, few, many, or a class for an expanded clone.

d_call	cdr3_length	v_call	j_call	clone_size	cdr3_aa	cdr3_nt
TRBD1	14	TRBV18	TRBJ1-1	-	CASSPLGQGMVAFF	TGTGCCAGCTCACCCCTAGGACAGGGGATGGTGGCTTTCTTT
TRBD2	13	TRBV7-7	TRBJ2-1	-	CASSGGSSYEQFF	TGTGCCAGCTCTGGCGGGAGTTCCTATGAGCAGTTCTTC
-	12	TRBV10-3	TRBJ2-1	-	CAISETGNEQFF	TGTGCCATCAGTGAGACGGGGAATGAGCAGTTCTTC
-	16	TRBV5-6	TRBJ1-1	-	CASSLAGTSRNTEAFF	TGTGCCAGCAGCTTAGCGGGGACTTCGAGGAACACTGAAGCTTTCTTT
-	15	TRBV18	TRBJ1-1	-	CASSPPRTQNTEAFF	TGTGCCAGCTCACCACCGAGGACTCAGAACACTGAAGCTTTCTTT
-	17	TRBV5-8	TRBJ1-5	once	CASSAPGERASNQPQHF	TGTGCCAGCAGCGCACCGGGGGAGAGGGCGAGCAATCAGCCCCAGCATTTT
-	14	TRBV15	TRBJ2-7	-	CATSWGRSSYEQYF	TGTGCCACCAGCTGGGGCAGGAGCTCCTACGAGCAGTACTTC
TRBD1	17	TRBV6-6	TRBJ1-6	-	CASSLLSDRVANSPLHF	TGTGCCAGCAGTCTACTATCGGACAGGGTCGCTAATTCACCCCTCCACTTT
TRBD2	16	TRBV7-9	TRBJ2-1	-	CASSSRLAASYNEQFF	TGTGCCAGCAGCTCCCGACTAGCGGCTTCCTACAATGAGCAGTTCTTC
-	14	TRBV4-1	TRBJ1-2	few	CASSQAAGANGYTF	TGCGCCAGCAGCCAAGCCGCAGGGGCGAATGGCTACACCTTC
-	12	TRBV2	TRBJ2-7	once	CASREESYEQYF	TGTGCCAGCAGGGAGGAATCCTACGAGCAGTACTTC
-	14	TRBV14	TRBJ2-5	-	CASSPYRGSETQYF	TGTGCCAGCAGCCCTTATAGAGGGAGTGAGACCCAGTACTTC
-	16	TRBV19	TRBJ2-2	few	CASSIKGGANTGELFF	TGTGCCAGTAGTATTAAGGGTGGGGCTAACACCGGGGAGCTGTTTTTT
-	14	TRBV7-3	TRBJ2-7	-	CASSPGARGHEQYF	TGTGCCAGCAGCCCCGGGGCGCGGGGGCACGAGCAGTACTTC
-	13	TRBV6-1	TRBJ1-4	once	CASSEGGYEKLFF	TGTGCCAGCAGTGAAGGAGGGTATGAAAAACTGTTTTTT
TRBD1	15	TRBV6-5	TRBJ2-7	-	CASRRWDRDSYEQYF	TGTGCCAGCAGACGCTGGGACAGAGACTCCTACGAGCAGTACTTC
-	13	TRBV4-1	TRBJ1-2	-	CASSPTGTYGYTF	TGCGCCAGCAGCCCGACAGGAACATATGGCTACACCTTC
TRBD1	14	TRBV3-1/TRBV3-2	TRBJ1-1	once	CASSRRGWDTEAFF	TGTGCCAGCAGCCGCAGGGGGTGGGACACTGAAGCTTTCTTT
-	14	TRBV7-2	TRBJ1-1	-	CASSWGGMNTEAFF	TGTGCCAGCAGCTGGGGGGGGATGAACACTGAAGCTTTCTTT
TRBD1	14	TRBV5-4	TRBJ1-1	few	CASSPRTGNTEAFF	TGTGCCAGCAGCCCCCGGACAGGGAACACTGAAGCTTTCTTT
TRBD1	14	TRBV7-2	TRBJ1-2	-	CASSFPDRIYGYTF	TGTGCCAGCAGCTTCCCGGACAGGATCTATGGCTACACCTTC
-	12	TRBV28	TRBJ2-1	-	CASSFGVGEQFF	TGTGCCAGCAGTTTCGGGGTGGGTGAGCAGTTCTTC
-	17	TRBV7-8	TRBJ2-4	-	CASSLGAGVARKNIQYF	TGTGCCAGCAGCTTAGGTGCCGGGGTGGCAAGGAAAAACATTCAGTACTTC
-	13	TRBV28	TRBJ1-2	-	CASSSGGRVGYTF	TGTGCCAGCAGCAGCGGGGGGCGGGTTGGCTACACCTTC
-	15	TRBV5-1	TRBJ1-1	-	CASSLVPGGNTEAFF	TGCGCCAGCAGCTTGGTACCAGGAGGGAACACTGAAGCTTTCTTT
-	11	TRBV20-1	TRBJ2-7	-	CSVASSYEQYF	TGCAGTGTAGCCAGCTCCTACGAGCAGTACTTC
TRBD1	15	TRBV5-1	TRBJ1-2	-	CASSPGQGAWNGYTF	TGCGCCAGCAGCCCTGGACAGGGGGCGTGGAATGGCTACACCTTC
-	11	TRBV28	TRBJ2-1	-	CASSPVNEQFF	TGTGCCAGCAGTCCGGTCAATGAGCAGTTCTTC
TRBD1	17	TRBV4-1	TRBJ1-6	few	CASSHDSDRAKGSPLHF	TGCGCCAGCAGCCATGATTCGGACAGGGCGAAAGGATCACCCCTCCACTTT
-	11	TRBV19	TRBJ2-1	-	CASSRRNEQFF	TGTGCCAGTAGTCGGCGGAATGAGCAGTTCTTC
-	17	TRBV27	TRBJ2-3	-	CASSLLSGSGSTDTQYF	TGTGCCAGCAGTTTACTGTCGGGTAGCGGAAGCACAGATACGCAGTATTTT
-	20	TRBV19	TRBJ2-1	few	CASSIRGGRERKRTANEQFF	TGTGCCAGTAGTATTCGGGGCGGGCGGGAGAGGAAACGGACAGCCAATGAGCAGTTCTTC
TRBD2	14	TRBV10-2	TRBJ2-1	-	CASSGTSGYNEQFF	TGCGCCAGCAGTGGGACTAGCGGATACAATGAGCAGTTCTTC
TRBD2	16	TRBV7-2	TRBJ2-5	-	CASSLRGVLKRETQYF	TGTGCCAGCAGCTTGCGGGGGGTATTAAAGAGAGAGACCCAGTACTTC
-	14	TRBV19	TRBJ2-1	few	CASRDLTGSNEQFF	TGTGCCAGTAGAGATCTAACAGGGTCGAATGAGCAGTTCTTC
-	14	TRBV19	TRBJ2-5	-	CASSIMSSGETQYF	TGTGCCAGTAGTATCATGAGCAGCGGAGAGACCCAGTACTTC
TRBD1	12	TRBV6-5	TRBJ2-7	once	CASRSGGSEQYF	TGTGCCAGCAGGTCAGGGGGCTCCGAGCAGTACTTC
-	16	TRBV7-3	TRBJ1-1	few	CASSLTPGGLPTEAFF	TGTGCCAGCAGCTTAACCCCGGGGGGTCTCCCCACTGAAGCTTTCTTT
TRBD2	16	TRBV20-1	TRBJ2-5	-	CSASVVQRGVRETQYF	TGCAGTGCTAGTGTAGTCCAGCGGGGGGTCCGAGAGACCCAGTACTTC
TRBD2	16	TRBV27	TRBJ2-1	-	CASSLYASGGAIEQFF	TGTGCCAGCAGTTTATATGCTAGCGGGGGGGCAATTGAGCAGTTCTTC
-	12	TRBV7-8	TRBJ1-2	-	CASSLADYGYTF	TGTGCCAGCAGCCTGGCAGATTATGGCTACACCTTC
-	15	TRBV10-3	TRBJ1-2	-	CAISRDTWRNYGYTF	TGTGCCATCAGCCGGGACACCTGGAGAAACTATGGCTACACCTTC
TRBD1	16	TRBV15	TRBJ1-3	-	CATSRGDRASGNTIYF	TGTGCCACCAGCAGAGGGGACAGGGCCTCTGGAAACACCATATATTTT
TRBD2	15	TRBV2	TRBJ2-2	-	CASRGAGSNTGELFF	TGTGCCAGCAGGGGAGCGGGGTCGAACACCGGGGAGCTGTTTTTT
-	16	TRBV7-3	TRBJ1-4	-	CASSLRRAGTNEKLFF	TGTGCCAGCAGCTTACGAAGGGCGGGGACTAATGAAAAACTGTTTTTT
-	15	TRBV15	TRBJ1-4	-	CATSRVRQKDEKLFF	TGTGCCACCAGCAGAGTGAGACAGAAGGATGAAAAACTGTTTTTT
-	13	TRBV7-9	TRBJ2-5	once	CASTPPFQETQYF	TGTGCCAGCACCCCCCCCTTCCAAGAGACCCAGTACTTC
TRBD1	14	TRBV7-8	TRBJ2-7	-	CASSLTQGSYEQYF	TGTGCCAGCAGCTTAACACAGGGGAGCTACGAGCAGTACTTC
-	17	TRBV4-3	TRBJ1-6	-	CASSQVFSVLDNSPLHF	TGCGCCAGCAGCCAAGTTTTTTCTGTCCTCGATAATTCACCCCTCCACTTT
TRBD2	15	TRBV28	TRBJ2-5	-	CASSLRLAQEETQYF	TGTGCCAGCAGTTTGCGACTAGCGCAGGAAGAGACCCAGTACTTC
TRBD1	15	TRBV6-5	TRBJ1-6	-	CASKKIQGSDSPLHF	TGTGCCAGCAAGAAAATACAGGGGAGTGATTCACCCCTCCACTTT
-	15	TRBV5-1	TRBJ2-7	-	CASSSQDHAGDEQYF	TGCGCCAGCAGCTCCCAGGACCATGCCGGGGACGAGCAGTACTTC
-	13	TRBV12-3/TRBV12-4	TRBJ1-5	few	CASSFTGPGPQHF	TGTGCCAGCAGTTTTACAGGGCCGGGGCCCCAGCATTTT